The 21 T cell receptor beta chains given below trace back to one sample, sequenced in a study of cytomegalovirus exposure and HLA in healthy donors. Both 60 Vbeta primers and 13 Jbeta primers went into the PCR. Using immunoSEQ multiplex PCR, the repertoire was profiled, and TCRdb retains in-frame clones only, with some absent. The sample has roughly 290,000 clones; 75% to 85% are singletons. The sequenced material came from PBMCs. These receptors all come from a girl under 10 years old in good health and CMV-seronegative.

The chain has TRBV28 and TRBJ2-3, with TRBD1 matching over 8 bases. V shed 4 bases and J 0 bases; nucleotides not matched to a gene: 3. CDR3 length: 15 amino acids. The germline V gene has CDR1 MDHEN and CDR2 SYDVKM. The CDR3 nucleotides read TGTGCCAGCAGTTCTTGGACAGGGAGCACAGATACGCAGTATTTT. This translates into CASSSWTGSTDTQYF.

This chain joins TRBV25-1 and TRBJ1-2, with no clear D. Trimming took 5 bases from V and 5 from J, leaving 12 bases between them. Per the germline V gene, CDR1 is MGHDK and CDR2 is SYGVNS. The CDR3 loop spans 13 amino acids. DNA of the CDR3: TGTGCCAGCAGTTCAACGGGAAGTTATGGCTACACCTTC. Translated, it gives CASSSTGSYGYTF.

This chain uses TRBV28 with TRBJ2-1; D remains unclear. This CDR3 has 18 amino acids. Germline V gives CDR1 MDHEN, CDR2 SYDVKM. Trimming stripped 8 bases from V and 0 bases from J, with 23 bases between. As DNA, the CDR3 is TGTGCCAGCGGCTTTGGAGTGGTGCGGAGTAGCTCCTACAATGAGCAGTTCTTC. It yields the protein CASGFGVVRSSSYNEQFF.

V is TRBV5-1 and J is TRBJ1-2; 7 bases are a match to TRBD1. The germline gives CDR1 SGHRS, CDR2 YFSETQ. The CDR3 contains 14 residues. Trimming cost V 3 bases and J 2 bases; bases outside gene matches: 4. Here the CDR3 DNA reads TGCGCCAGCAGCTCCCGGGACAGCAACTATGGCTACACCTTC. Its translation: CASSSRDSNYGYTF.

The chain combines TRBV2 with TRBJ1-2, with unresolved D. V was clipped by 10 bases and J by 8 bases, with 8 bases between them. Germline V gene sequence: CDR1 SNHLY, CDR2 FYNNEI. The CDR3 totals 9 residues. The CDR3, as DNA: TGTGCCAAACGAGGAGGCTACACCTTC. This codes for CAKRGGYTF.

In DNA, the CDR3 is TGTGCCAGCAGAGAATTAAGCGGGGGGGCAGAAGAGCAGTTCTTC. It yields the protein CASRELSGGAEEQFF. The V call is TRBV6-1, the J call TRBJ2-1; 10 bases are a match to TRBD2. The CDR3 is made up of 15 amino acids. V gave up 6 bases and J gave up 10 bases; unmatched junction bases: 12. Germline V lookup: CDR1 MNHNS, CDR2 SASEGT.

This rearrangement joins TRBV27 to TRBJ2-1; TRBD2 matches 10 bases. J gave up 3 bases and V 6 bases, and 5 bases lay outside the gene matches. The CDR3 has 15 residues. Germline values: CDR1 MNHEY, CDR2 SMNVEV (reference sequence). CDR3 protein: CASSFTSGIYNEQFF. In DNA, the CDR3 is TGTGCCAGCAGCTTCACTAGCGGGATCTACAATGAGCAGTTCTTC.

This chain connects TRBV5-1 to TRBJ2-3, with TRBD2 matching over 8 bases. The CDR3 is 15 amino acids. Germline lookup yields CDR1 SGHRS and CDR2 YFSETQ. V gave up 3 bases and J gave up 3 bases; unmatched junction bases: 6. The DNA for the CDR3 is TGCGCCAGCAGCTCCGGGACTAGAGTAACAGATACGCAGTATTTT. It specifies CASSSGTRVTDTQYF.

The CDR3 nucleotides are TGTGCCAGCAGCCGAATTCTAGCGGGAGGATCCTACGAGCAGTACTTC. It yields the protein CASSRILAGGSYEQYF. The chain combines TRBV7-2 with TRBJ2-7, with TRBD2 matching over 11 bases. The CDR3 covers 16 residues. V shed 5 bases and J 1 base; nucleotides not matched to a gene: 7. Per germline, CDR1 SGHTA and CDR2 FQGNSA.

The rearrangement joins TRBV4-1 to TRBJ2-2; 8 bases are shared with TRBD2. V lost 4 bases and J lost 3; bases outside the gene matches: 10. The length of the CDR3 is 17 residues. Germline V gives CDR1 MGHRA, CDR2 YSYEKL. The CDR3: CASSPSPGRVHTGELFF. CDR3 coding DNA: TGCGCCAGCAGCCCTTCCCCCGGGAGGGTTCACACCGGGGAGCTGTTTTTT.

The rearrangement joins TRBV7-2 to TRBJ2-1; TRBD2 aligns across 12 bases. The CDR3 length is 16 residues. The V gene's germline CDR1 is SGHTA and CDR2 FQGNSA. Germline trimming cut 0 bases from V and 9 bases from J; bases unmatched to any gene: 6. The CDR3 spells CASSLAPSGGASEQFF. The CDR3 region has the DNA TGTGCCAGCAGCTTAGCGCCTAGCGGGGGGGCCAGTGAGCAGTTCTTC. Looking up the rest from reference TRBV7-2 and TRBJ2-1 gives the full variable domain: GAGVSQSPSNKVTEKGKDVELRCDPISGHTALYWYRQSLGQGLEFLIYFQGNSAPDKSGLPSDRFSAERTGGSVSTLTIQRTQQEDSAVYLCASSLAPSGGASEQFFGPGTRLTVL.

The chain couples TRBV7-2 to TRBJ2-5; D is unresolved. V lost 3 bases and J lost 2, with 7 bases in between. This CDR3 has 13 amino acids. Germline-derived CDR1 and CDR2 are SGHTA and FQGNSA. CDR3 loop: CASSLYGQETQYF. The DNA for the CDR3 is TGTGCCAGCAGCTTGTACGGGCAAGAGACCCAGTACTTC.

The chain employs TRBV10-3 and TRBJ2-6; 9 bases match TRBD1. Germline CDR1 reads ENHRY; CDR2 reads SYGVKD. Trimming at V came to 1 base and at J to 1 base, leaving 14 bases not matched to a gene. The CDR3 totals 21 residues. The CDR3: CAISEWGYGGTGRSGANVLTF. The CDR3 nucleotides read TGTGCCATCAGTGAGTGGGGGTATGGAGGGACAGGGAGGTCTGGGGCCAACGTCCTGACTTTC.

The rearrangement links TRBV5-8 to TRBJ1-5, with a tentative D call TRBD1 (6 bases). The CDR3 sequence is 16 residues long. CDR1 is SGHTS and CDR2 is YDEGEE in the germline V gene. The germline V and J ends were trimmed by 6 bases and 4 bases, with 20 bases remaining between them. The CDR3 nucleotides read TGTGCCAGCACCCCCCGGGGCAGGGGAAAGAATCAGCCCCAGCATTTT. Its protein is CASTPRGRGKNQPQHF.

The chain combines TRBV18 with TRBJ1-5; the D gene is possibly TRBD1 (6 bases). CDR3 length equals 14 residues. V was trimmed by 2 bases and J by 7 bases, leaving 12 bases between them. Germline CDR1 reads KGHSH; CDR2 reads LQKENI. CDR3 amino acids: CASSPENGGQPQHF. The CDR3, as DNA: TGTGCCAGCTCACCAGAAAATGGGGGCCAGCCCCAGCATTTT.

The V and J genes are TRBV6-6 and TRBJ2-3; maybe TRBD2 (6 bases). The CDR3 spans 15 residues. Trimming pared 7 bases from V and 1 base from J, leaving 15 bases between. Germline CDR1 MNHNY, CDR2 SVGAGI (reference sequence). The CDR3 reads CASTVSGYGTDTQYF. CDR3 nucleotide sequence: TGTGCCAGCACCGTTAGCGGATACGGCACAGATACGCAGTATTTT.

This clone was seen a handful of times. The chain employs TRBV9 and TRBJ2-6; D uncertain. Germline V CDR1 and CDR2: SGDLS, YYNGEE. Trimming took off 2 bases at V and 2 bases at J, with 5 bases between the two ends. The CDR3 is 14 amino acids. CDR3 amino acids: CASSVPAGANVLTF. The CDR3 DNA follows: TGTGCCAGCAGCGTCCCGGCTGGGGCCAACGTCCTGACTTTC.

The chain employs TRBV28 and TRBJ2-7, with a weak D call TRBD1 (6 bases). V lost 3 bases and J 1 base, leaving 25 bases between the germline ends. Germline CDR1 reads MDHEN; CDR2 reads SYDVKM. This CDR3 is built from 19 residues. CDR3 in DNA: TGTGCCAGCAGTTTCTGGTGGTCAGGGGTTCATTTTTTTTCCTACGAGCAGTACTTC. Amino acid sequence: CASSFWWSGVHFFSYEQYF.

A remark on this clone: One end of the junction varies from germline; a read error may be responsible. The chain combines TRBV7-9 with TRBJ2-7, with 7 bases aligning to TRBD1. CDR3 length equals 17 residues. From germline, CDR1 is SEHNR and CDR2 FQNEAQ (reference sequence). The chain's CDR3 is CSSSFLGRGSPLYEQYF. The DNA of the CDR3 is TGTTCCAGCAGCTTTTTAGGCAGGGGGAGCCCTTTATACGAGCAGTACTTC.

CDR3 in DNA: TGTGCCAGCAGCCAGACAGGGTCCTACGAGCAGTACTTC. The encoded protein is CASSQTGSYEQYF. The chain recombines TRBV14 with TRBJ2-7; TRBD1 matches 7 bases. Germline V gene lookup returns CDR1 SGHDN and CDR2 FVKESK. Unmatched junction bases numbered 0, after V lost 3 bases and J lost 1 base. The CDR3 runs 13 residues.

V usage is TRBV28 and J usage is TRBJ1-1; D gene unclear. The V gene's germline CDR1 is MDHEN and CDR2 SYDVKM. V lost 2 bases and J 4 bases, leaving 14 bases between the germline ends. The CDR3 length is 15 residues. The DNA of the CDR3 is TGTGCCAGCAGTTTAGGTGGTGGGCTTGGCACTGAAGCTTTCTTT. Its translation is CASSLGGGLGTEAFF.